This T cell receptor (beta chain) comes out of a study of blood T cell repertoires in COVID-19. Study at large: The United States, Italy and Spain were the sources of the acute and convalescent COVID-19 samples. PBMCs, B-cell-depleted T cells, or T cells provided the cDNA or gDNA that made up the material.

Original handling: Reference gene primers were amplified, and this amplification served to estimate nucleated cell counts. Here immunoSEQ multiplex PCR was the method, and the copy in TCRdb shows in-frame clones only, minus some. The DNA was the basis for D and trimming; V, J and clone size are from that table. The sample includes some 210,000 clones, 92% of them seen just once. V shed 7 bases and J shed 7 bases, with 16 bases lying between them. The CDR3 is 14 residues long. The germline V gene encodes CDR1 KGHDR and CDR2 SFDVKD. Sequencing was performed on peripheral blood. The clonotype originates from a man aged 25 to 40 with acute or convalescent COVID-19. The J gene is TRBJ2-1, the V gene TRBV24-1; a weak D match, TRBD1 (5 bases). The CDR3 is CATREYQGANEQFF. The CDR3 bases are TGTGCCACCAGGGAGTACCAAGGGGCAAATGAGCAGTTCTTC.